This T cell receptor beta chain was recorded in a study of T cells in Graves' hyperthyroidism and ophthalmopathy. Overall study findings and caveats: Patients with ophthalmopathy were separated from those with stable hyperthyroidism by a 13 V-J model. Most clonotypes that expanded in the thyroid above 0.001 also showed up in blood.

V lost 1 base to trimming and J lost 2 bases, with 12 bases between them. The CDR3 spans 16 residues. Germline lookup yields CDR1 SNHLY and CDR2 FYNNEI. Amplification of TCR beta CDR3 regions used RNA as the template. The study used the HTBI primer set for a first-round RT-PCR of the TCR CDR3. TCRdb reprocessed the multiplex PCR reads with MiXCR, giving one entry per CDR3 protein. Of some 200,000 distinct CDR3 sequences in the sample, around a sixth are singletons; the top ten hold about half. This clonotype was picked up many times. The target antigen is unknown. Over 18 months, lack of ophthalmopathy progression marked Graves' hyperthyroidism as stable.

Sequenced material: blood. The chain joins TRBV2 to TRBJ2-1; D perhaps matches TRBD2 (7 bases). The origin of this receptor is a woman aged 45-65 years with Graves' hyperthyroidism. CDR3 region: CASSEDRGATYNEQFF. The CDR3 nucleotides are TGTGCCAGCAGTGAAGATCGGGGGGCTACCTACAATGAGCAGTTCTTC.